A single sample gave rise to the 27 T cell receptor beta chains below, sequenced in a study of T cell changes during pregnancy in multiple sclerosis. Assay: immunoSEQ multiplex PCR; the TCRdb copy retains only in-frame clones and omits some. This table holds roughly 30,000 clones, approximately 94% found once. The sample here was CD4+ T cells from peripheral blood mononuclear cells, taken in the second trimester of pregnancy. These receptors all come from a female donor with multiple sclerosis, enrolled in a pregnancy study.

This chain links TRBV7-9 with TRBJ1-2; D may be TRBD1 (6 bases). CDR3 length equals 14 residues. V lost 5 bases and J 0 bases, leaving 10 bases between the germline ends. Germline V gene data show CDR1 as SEHNR and CDR2 as FQNEAQ (reference sequence). CDR3 in amino acids: CASSTRGANYGYTF. In DNA form, the CDR3 reads TGTGCCAGCAGCACCAGGGGAGCTAACTATGGCTACACCTTC.

The J gene is TRBJ2-5, the V gene TRBV7-6, with 10 bases matching TRBD2. The trim removed 4 bases at V and 0 bases at J, leaving 5 bases unmatched. This CDR3 spans 16 amino acids. Per germline, CDR1 SGHVS and CDR2 FNYEAQ. The CDR3 DNA reads TGTGCCAGCAGCTCGCAAGCGGGAGGGTACCAAGAGACCCAGTACTTC. It specifies CASSSQAGGYQETQYF.

This chain uses TRBV12-5 with TRBJ1-3; no definite D call. The germline V and J ends were trimmed by 0 bases and 8 bases, with 14 bases remaining between them. CDR1 and CDR2 from the germline V gene are LGHNT and FRNRAP. The CDR3 is 15 amino acids. The CDR3 protein is CASGLVVGSLDTIYF. The CDR3 DNA reads TGTGCTAGTGGTTTGGTAGTGGGGAGTCTGGACACCATATATTTT.

The chain combines TRBV5-1 with TRBJ2-7; D is perhaps TRBD1 (6 bases). This CDR3 spans 16 amino acids. V was cut by 0 bases and J by 3 bases, with 16 bases left in between. From germline, CDR1 is SGHRS and CDR2 YFSETQ. The CDR3, as DNA: TGCGCCAGCAGCTTGGTTCCGGCAGGGGTTGGCTACGAGCAGTACTTC. It specifies CASSLVPAGVGYEQYF.

The chain employs TRBV5-1 and TRBJ1-1; no reliable D call. The CDR3 runs 14 residues. Germline CDR1 and CDR2: SGHRS and YFSETQ. Trimming left V 0 bases short and J 1 base short, with 7 bases between. The CDR3 reads CASSLDSPNTEAFF. CDR3 coding DNA: TGCGCCAGCAGCTTGGACAGCCCGAACACTGAAGCTTTCTTT. Using reference TRBV5-1 and TRBJ1-1 for the parts outside the CDR3, the full variable domain is KAGVTQTPRYLIKTRGQQVTLSCSPISGHRSVSWYQQTPGQGLQFLFEYFSETQRNKGNFPGRFSGRQFSNSRSEMNVSTLELGDSALYLCASSLDSPNTEAFFGQGTRLTVV.

This chain connects TRBV19 to TRBJ1-4, with 8 bases that match TRBD1. The J segment lost 12 bases and the V segment lost 3 bases, leaving 9 bases of the junction unmatched. CDR3 length equals 14 residues. Germline V gene sequence: CDR1 LNHDA, CDR2 SQIVND (reference sequence). The CDR3 bases are TGTGCCAGTAGTATCGGCAGGGGGCCCTCGGAACTGTTTTTT. This codes for CASSIGRGPSELFF.

The chain uses TRBV7-6 and TRBJ1-3; D gene ambiguous. Germline V gene lookup returns CDR1 SGHVS and CDR2 FNYEAQ. The CDR3 runs to 15 residues. V was trimmed by 0 bases and J by 0 bases, leaving 6 bases between them. This CDR3 is CASSLAASSGNTIYF. As DNA, the CDR3 is TGTGCCAGCAGCTTAGCAGCTTCCTCTGGAAACACCATATATTTT.

The chain uses TRBV21-1 and TRBJ1-1. TRBV21-1 is deemed a pseudogene. This CDR3 spans 14 amino acids. CDR3 in amino acids: CASSKSGGDTEAFF. The CDR3, as DNA: TGTGCCAGCAGCAAATCAGGAGGGGACACTGAAGCTTTCTTT.

The chain employs TRBV14 and TRBJ1-2; TRBD1 might be the D (5 bases). Germline CDR1 and CDR2: SGHDN and FVKESK. V lost 0 bases and J 4 bases, leaving 9 bases between the germline ends. This CDR3 region has 14 residues. The CDR3 DNA reads as TGTGCCAGCAGCCAAGAAGGCAGGGCCTATGGCTACACCTTC. It codes for CASSQEGRAYGYTF.

This clone was found once. This chain links TRBV18 with TRBJ2-7, with 10 nucleotides matching TRBD1. Per the germline V gene, CDR1 is KGHSH and CDR2 is LQKENI. V shed 5 bases and J 6 bases; nucleotides not matched to a gene: 10. This CDR3 region has 15 residues. CDR3 amino acids: CASSSFRGQGGEQYF. CDR3 nucleotides: TGTGCCAGCTCATCATTCCGAGGACAGGGGGGCGAGCAGTACTTC.

CDR3 bases: TGCAGCGTTGAAATGGGGGACAGGGAATCCTACGAGCAGTACTTC. The encoded protein is CSVEMGDRESYEQYF. The chain has TRBV29-1 and TRBJ2-7; 9 bases align to TRBD1. CDR1 SQVTM and CDR2 ANQGSEA come from the germline V gene. V lost 2 bases and J lost 1; bases outside the gene matches: 6. This CDR3 region has 15 residues.

The chain recombines TRBV19 with TRBJ2-3; D unresolved. The CDR3 covers 14 residues. V lost 5 bases and J 3 bases, leaving 12 bases between the germline ends. Germline V CDR1 and CDR2: LNHDA, SQIVND (reference sequence). The CDR3 region has the DNA TGTGCCAGTAGTCGTCCGGGTTTTACAGATACGCAGTATTTT. As protein: CASSRPGFTDTQYF.

The chain employs TRBV9 and TRBJ2-3; 7 bases line up with TRBD2. V was pared by 2 bases and J by 4 bases, with 10 bases of the junction left unmatched. CDR3 length: 16 residues. CDR1 is SGDLS, CDR2 YYNGEE, per germline. In DNA, the CDR3 is TGTGCCAGCAGCGTGAGGGTACTAGCGCCCCCAGATACGCAGTATTTT. It translates to CASSVRVLAPPDTQYF.

The rearrangement uses TRBV28 and TRBJ1-2, with 8 nucleotides matching TRBD1. The CDR3 totals 15 residues. After removal of 8 bases from V and 2 bases from J, the junction contained 10 bases not matched to a gene. Germline-derived CDR1 and CDR2 are MDHEN and SYDVKM. CDR3 loop: CASRKQGGQNYGYTF. CDR3 in DNA: TGTGCCAGCCGGAAACAGGGGGGACAAAACTATGGCTACACCTTC.

V is TRBV7-9 and J is TRBJ2-1, with a weak D call TRBD2 (5 bases). V was trimmed by 0 bases and J by 1 base, leaving 10 bases between them. CDR3 length: 16 residues. From germline, CDR1 is SEHNR and CDR2 FQNEAQ (reference sequence). The CDR3 protein is CASSLATGRSYNEQFF. The CDR3 DNA sequence: TGTGCCAGCAGCTTAGCTACGGGAAGATCCTACAATGAGCAGTTCTTC.

The table lists this clone with a count of one. The chain joins TRBV5-4 to TRBJ2-7; 9 bases match TRBD1. CDR1 and CDR2 (germline): SGHNT, YYREEE (reference sequence). Trimming at V came to 4 bases and at J to 6 bases, leaving 8 bases not matched to a gene. There are 14 residues in the CDR3. The CDR3 bases are TGTGCCAGCAGCGTCGGACAGGGGAGAGGCGAGCAGTACTTC. It codes for CASSVGQGRGEQYF.

The V gene is TRBV15, the J gene TRBJ1-2; TRBD1 agrees at 7 bases. CDR1 and CDR2 from the germline V gene are LNHNV and YYDKDF (reference sequence). Trimming took 1 base from V and 1 from J; bases not matched to a gene: 12. The CDR3 is 18 amino acids. CDR3 bases: TGTGCCACCAGCAGAGGACCCGGGACAGCCAACAGTAACTATGGCTACACCTTC. Its translation: CATSRGPGTANSNYGYTF.

This chain uses TRBV5-4 with TRBJ2-6; the D is unclear. V was trimmed by 4 bases and J by 1 base, leaving 3 bases between them. The germline CDR1 and CDR2 sequences are SGHNT and YYREEE (reference sequence). The CDR3 length is 13 residues. The DNA for the CDR3 is TGTGCCAGCAGCCAATCTGGGGCCAACGTCCTGACTTTC. Protein sequence: CASSQSGANVLTF.

The chain has TRBV7-9 and TRBJ1-2, with 9 positions matching TRBD1. The germline CDR1 and CDR2 sequences are SEHNR and FQNEAQ (reference sequence). The CDR3 sequence is 19 residues long. The junction had 17 bases not matched to a gene; V was cut back by 2 bases and J by 4 bases. The CDR3 DNA reads TGTGCCAGCAGCTTATTTGGATCACCGGGGACAGGGCGGCTCTATGGCTACACCTTC. This gives the protein CASSLFGSPGTGRLYGYTF.

This sequence joins TRBV4-3 and TRBJ2-5, with 9 bases that match TRBD2. CDR3 length: 20 residues. V shed 1 base, J shed 5 bases, and the junction held 20 bases outside the gene matches. Germline lookup yields CDR1 LGHNA and CDR2 YSLEER. The CDR3 DNA is TGCGCCAGCAGCCAAGTGCCCCAAATTGGCGGGAGGGCCAGTCTGGAGACCCAGTACTTC. Residues: CASSQVPQIGGRASLETQYF.

The chain carries TRBV5-6 and TRBJ2-1; 11 bases are shared with TRBD2. V gave up 1 base and J gave up 5 bases; unmatched junction bases: 8. Germline assignment: CDR1 SGHDT and CDR2 YYEEEE. The CDR3 extends over 17 amino acids. CDR3 sequence: CASSLWLAGGPNNEQFF. Here the CDR3 DNA reads TGTGCCAGCAGCTTGTGGTTAGCGGGAGGGCCAAACAATGAGCAGTTCTTC.

J is TRBJ1-4 and V is TRBV28; maybe TRBD1 (6 bases). Germline V lookup: CDR1 MDHEN, CDR2 SYDVKM. The ends were cut back, 3 bases at V and 0 bases at J, with 17 bases in the middle. This CDR3 contains 18 residues. DNA of the CDR3: TGTGCCAGCAGTTTGTACCTCAATTCAGGGGCAACTAATGAAAAACTGTTTTTT. Translating it yields CASSLYLNSGATNEKLFF.

The chain recombines TRBV9 with TRBJ2-7; TRBD1 might be the D (5 bases). Germline V lookup: CDR1 SGDLS, CDR2 YYNGEE. The CDR3 is 13 residues long. Trimming took off 3 bases at V and 5 bases at J, with 12 bases between the two ends. CDR3: CASSAVLRDEQYF. Here the CDR3 DNA reads TGTGCCAGCAGCGCGGTCCTCAGGGACGAGCAGTACTTC.

This chain connects TRBV5-5 to TRBJ2-5; no firm D call. Germline CDR1 SGHKS, CDR2 YYEKEE (reference sequence). The CDR3 extends over 13 amino acids. Trimming stripped 2 bases from V and 2 bases from J, with 7 bases between. CDR3 sequence (DNA): TGTGCCAGCAGCTTCCTCGGGCAAGAGACCCAGTACTTC. Protein: CASSFLGQETQYF.

The rearrangement joins TRBV5-1 to TRBJ1-2, with 7 bases matching TRBD1. Germline V gives CDR1 SGHRS, CDR2 YFSETQ. V lost 7 bases and J lost 2; bases outside the gene matches: 5. The CDR3 covers 13 residues. CDR3 protein: CASAETGNYGYTF. CDR3 coding DNA: TGCGCCAGCGCGGAGACAGGGAACTATGGCTACACCTTC.

The chain is built from TRBV5-1 and TRBJ2-3; TRBD2 matches at 12 bases. The junction had 3 bases not matched to a gene; V was cut back by 1 base and J by 0 bases. The CDR3 is 17 amino acids. The germline CDR1 and CDR2 sequences are SGHRS and YFSETQ. The CDR3 spells CASSLRLAGVSTDTQYF. CDR3 nucleotides: TGCGCCAGCAGCTTGCGACTAGCGGGAGTCAGCACAGATACGCAGTATTTT.

V and J are TRBV4-1 and TRBJ1-1, with TRBD1 identical over 9 bases. Trimming removed 5 bases from V and 6 bases from J; junction bases left unmatched: 7. In germline, CDR1 is MGHRA, CDR2 YSYEKL. This CDR3 is built from 14 residues. The CDR3 DNA reads as TGCGCCAGCAGCATAACACAGGGGGCCCCTGAAGCTTTCTTT. Translating it yields CASSITQGAPEAFF.